This entry features one T cell receptor (beta chain) sequence. Its specificity is unknown. CDR3 size: 15 residues. The data derive from a study of T cells expressing NK-cell markers. Overall study: Seropositivity for HCMV was found in seven of the eight sequenced donors, with one seronegative.

TCRdb reanalyzed the 5' RACE reads and collapses them to one entry per CDR3 protein, without DNA. The sample table sets out about 260,000 distinct CDR3 sequences. Regarding the study as a whole: Clarity on HCMV specificity was lacking for the expanded NKG2C+ T cell clones. Once again these clonotypes came out on top in the CD3+CD56-NKG2C+ fraction of several donors.

The chain joins TRBV21-1 to TRBJ1-1. TRBV21-1 is a pseudogene locus. The sequenced sample consisted of blood T cells: a sorted CD56 or NKG2C T cell subset, CD4+ or CD8+ T cells, or bulk PBMC T cells (not recorded which). The sequence was collected from a woman aged 18-70 years in good health. The CDR3 spells CASSKAPLAAAEAFF.